This TCR beta chain was recovered during a study of blood T cell repertoires in COVID-19. Looking at the study overall: The United States, Italy and Spain supplied acute and convalescent COVID-19 samples. T cells, B-cell-depleted T cells, or PBMCs provided the cDNA or gDNA that served as material.

In the study's own analysis: Amplification with reference gene primers provided the estimates of nucleated cell counts. TCRdb keeps only in-frame clones here, not all; method: immunoSEQ multiplex PCR. Clone size and the V and J calls come from that table; the DNA yielded D and trimming. The sample lists roughly 150,000 clones, roughly 71% seen once, with more than 3.5% in the top ten. This sequence originates from a woman older than 75 with acute or convalescent COVID-19. The sequenced material came from peripheral blood.

The CDR3 protein is CASRRQGYNEQFF. The DNA of the CDR3 is TGCGCCAGCAGGAGACAGGGATACAATGAGCAGTTCTTC. The chain has TRBV10-1 and TRBJ2-1; 7 bases fit TRBD1. J lost 4 bases, V lost 6 bases, and 3 bases had no gene match. Germline V lookup: CDR1 WNHNN, CDR2 SYGVQD (reference sequence). The CDR3 extends over 13 amino acids.